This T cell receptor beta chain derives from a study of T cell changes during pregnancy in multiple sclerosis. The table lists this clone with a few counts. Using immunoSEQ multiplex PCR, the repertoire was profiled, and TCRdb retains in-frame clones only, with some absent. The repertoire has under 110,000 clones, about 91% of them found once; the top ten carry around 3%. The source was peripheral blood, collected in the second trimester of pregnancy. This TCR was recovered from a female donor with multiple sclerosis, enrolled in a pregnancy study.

The CDR3 region is CAWGPTGRSEAFF. The CDR3, as DNA: TGTGCCTGGGGACCCACAGGGCGGTCTGAAGCTTTCTTT. The V gene is TRBV30, the J gene TRBJ1-1, with TRBD1 as a possible D gene (6 bases). The germline CDR1 and CDR2 sequences are GTSNPN and SVGIG (reference sequence). Trimming took 5 bases from V and 6 from J, leaving 16 bases between them. The CDR3 sequence is 13 residues long.